The 3 T cell receptor beta chains below all came from one sample that was sequenced in a study of yellow fever vaccine responses in identical twins. From the RT-PCR reads, TCRdb called clonotypes with MiXCR, one entry per CDR3 protein. The table shows 30,000 to 35,000 distinct CDR3 sequences, with approximately 54% occurring only once. The sequencing used T cells from blood (PBMCs), unsorted or a sorted subset (not recorded which), collected before or after yellow fever vaccination (not recorded which). These TCRs come from a woman aged 18-35 years who received the yellow fever vaccine.

V usage is TRBV29-1 and J usage is TRBJ2-2; 13 nucleotides align to TRBD2. CDR3 size: 13 residues. The V gene end was trimmed by 6 bases and the J gene end by 6 bases; junction bases not matched to a gene: 1. The germline gives CDR1 SQVTM, CDR2 ANQGSEA. CDR3 nucleotide sequence: TGCAGCGTCGGACTAGCGGGAGCCGGGGAGCTGTTTTTT. This gives the protein CSVGLAGAGELFF.

The chain links TRBV29-1 to TRBJ2-1, with 10 bases matching TRBD2. The trim removed 0 bases at V and 4 bases at J, leaving 6 bases unmatched. The CDR3 contains 16 residues. Germline CDR1 SQVTM, CDR2 ANQGSEA. The CDR3 sequence: CSVEEPSGGTYNEQFF. The CDR3 region has the DNA TGCAGCGTTGAAGAGCCTAGCGGGGGTACATACAATGAGCAGTTCTTC.

This clonotype was detected only once. The chain uses TRBV4-1 and TRBJ1-2, with TRBD1 as a possible D gene (5 bases). Looked up from germline, CDR1 is MGHRA and CDR2 is YSYEKL. The CDR3 is made up of 15 amino acids. Trimming removed 3 bases at V and 6 bases at J, with 17 bases between. The CDR3 reads CASSHQELGEDGYTF. The CDR3 DNA reads TGCGCCAGCAGCCATCAAGAATTGGGGGAGGATGGCTACACCTTC.